These 22 T cell receptor beta chains share one sample of origin, sequenced in a study of PD-1 blockade in classical Hodgkin lymphoma. Assay: immunoSEQ multiplex PCR; the TCRdb copy retains only in-frame clones and omits some. Here the sample spans about 96,000 clones, 85% to 95% being singletons. The time point is: cycle 4 day 1 (C4D1), after more than 5 weeks of nivolumab. Patients all relapsed after autologous stem cell transplantation, and there was variation in brentuximab vedotin exposure. Sequencing used peripheral blood mononuclear cells (PBMCs), obtained before the fourth cycle of nivolumab. The receptors stem from a human donor with classical Hodgkin lymphoma.

The rearrangement joins TRBV27 to TRBJ1-3, with D uncertain. V was pared by 5 bases and J by 0 bases, with 11 bases between. Germline loops: CDR1 MNHEY, CDR2 SMNVEV (reference sequence). The CDR3 runs to 15 residues. CDR3 in amino acids: CASSPWTDSGNTIYF. CDR3 in DNA: TGTGCCAGCAGTCCGTGGACGGACTCTGGAAACACCATATATTTT.

The chain joins TRBV6-5 to TRBJ2-7; D possibly uses TRBD1 or TRBD2 (5 bases each). The CDR3 is made up of 15 amino acids. CDR1 MNHEY and CDR2 SVGAGI come from the germline V gene. V shed 5 bases and J shed 2 bases, with 16 bases lying between them. In DNA, the CDR3 is TGTGCCAGCAGTCTTACCGGGACGCCAACCTACGAGCAGTACTTC. Its protein product is CASSLTGTPTYEQYF.

The rearrangement uses TRBV30 and TRBJ2-3, with D uncertain. Trimming left V 3 bases short and J 0 bases short, with 13 bases between. The CDR3 totals 15 residues. Germline CDR1 GTSNPN, CDR2 SVGIG (reference sequence). The CDR3 spells CAWSYGLPSTDTQYF. CDR3 coding DNA: TGTGCCTGGAGCTACGGGTTGCCTAGCACAGATACGCAGTATTTT.

This chain uses TRBV6-5 with TRBJ2-2, with a weak D call TRBD1 (5 bases). V gave up 3 bases and J gave up 5 bases, with 13 bases separating them. CDR3 length: 15 amino acids. Germline V lookup: CDR1 MNHEY, CDR2 SVGAGI. The CDR3 loop is CASSYWGRGTGELFF. CDR3 sequence (DNA): TGTGCCAGCAGTTATTGGGGCCGTGGTACCGGGGAGCTGTTTTTT.

The V gene is TRBV9, the J gene TRBJ2-1; D is undetermined. Looked up from germline, CDR1 is SGDLS and CDR2 is YYNGEE. V lost 3 bases and J lost 0, with 10 bases in between. The CDR3 is made up of 15 amino acids. The CDR3 reads CASSANSISYNEQFF. CDR3 DNA: TGTGCCAGCAGCGCCAACTCAATCTCCTACAATGAGCAGTTCTTC.

The chain couples TRBV28 to TRBJ2-3; no reliable D call. CDR3 size: 16 residues. Germline V gene sequence: CDR1 MDHEN, CDR2 SYDVKM. V was clipped by 6 bases and J by 0 bases, with 16 bases between them. The CDR3: CASRELDIGSTDTQYF. The CDR3 region has the DNA TGTGCCAGCAGGGAATTAGACATCGGGAGCACAGATACGCAGTATTTT. The whole variable domain, remainder taken from reference TRBV28 and TRBJ2-3, is DVKVTQSSRYLVKRTGEKVFLECVQDMDHENMFWYRQDPGLGLRLIYFSYDVKMKEKGDIPEGYSVSREKKERFSLILESASTNQTSMYLCASRELDIGSTDTQYFGPGTRLTVL.

The V and J genes are TRBV7-9 and TRBJ2-7; possibly TRBD1 for D (5 bases). The CDR3 has 14 residues. V was trimmed by 4 bases and J by 2 bases, leaving 12 bases between them. Germline V gives CDR1 SEHNR, CDR2 FQNEAQ (reference sequence). The CDR3 DNA sequence: TGTGCCAGCAGCTCCAGGGTCCAGCCCTACGAGCAGTACTTC. Amino acids: CASSSRVQPYEQYF.

The chain uses TRBV6-5 and TRBJ2-2, with D uncertain. V lost 7 bases and J 5 bases, leaving 5 bases between the germline ends. CDR1 and CDR2 from the germline V gene are MNHEY and SVGAGI. The CDR3 runs to 11 residues. In DNA, the CDR3 is TGTGCCAGCACCCTTACCGGGGAGCTGTTTTTT. This encodes CASTLTGELFF.

This sequence joins TRBV9 and TRBJ2-7; D unresolved. Trimming stripped 0 bases from V and 3 bases from J, with 16 bases between. The CDR3 is made up of 16 amino acids. Germline values: CDR1 SGDLS, CDR2 YYNGEE. CDR3: CASSVGGSSKYYEQYF. Here the CDR3 DNA reads TGTGCCAGCAGCGTAGGGGGTAGCTCAAAGTACTACGAGCAGTACTTC.

The chain couples TRBV28 to TRBJ1-5, with D maybe TRBD1 (5 bases). This CDR3 has 19 amino acids. With 7 bases removed from V and 4 bases from J, the gap between germline ends came to 29 bases. Germline assignment: CDR1 MDHEN and CDR2 SYDVKM. The DNA of the CDR3 is TGTGCCAGCACCTCACGAACGCGCGGGGGGAATCTAGGGAATCAGCCCCAGCATTTT. It codes for CASTSRTRGGNLGNQPQHF. The full variable domain, its missing parts supplied by reference TRBV28 and TRBJ1-5, is DVKVTQSSRYLVKRTGEKVFLECVQDMDHENMFWYRQDPGLGLRLIYFSYDVKMKEKGDIPEGYSVSREKKERFSLILESASTNQTSMYLCASTSRTRGGNLGNQPQHFGDGTRLSIL.

The V and J genes are TRBV9 and TRBJ2-5; possible D gene TRBD1, 5 bases. The germline V gene encodes CDR1 SGDLS and CDR2 YYNGEE. The CDR3 is made up of 12 amino acids. V was trimmed by 7 bases and J by 5 bases, leaving 12 bases between them. This CDR3 reads CASSQGYETQYF. The DNA for the CDR3 is TGTGCCAGCTCTCAGGGATATGAGACCCAGTACTTC. Looking up the rest from reference TRBV9 and TRBJ2-5 gives the full variable domain: DSGVTQTPKHLITATGQRVTLRCSPRSGDLSVYWYQQSLDQGLQFLIQYYNGEERAKGNILERFSAQQFPDLHSELNLSSLELGDSALYFCASSQGYETQYFGPGTRLLVL.

The rearrangement uses TRBV28 and TRBJ2-5, with TRBD1 matching 8 bases. Trimming took 4 bases from V and 4 from J; bases not matched to a gene: 5. The germline CDR1 and CDR2 sequences are MDHEN and SYDVKM. The CDR3 is 14 amino acids. CDR3 protein: CASSSRGPGETQYF. CDR3 coding DNA: TGTGCCAGCAGTTCCAGGGGGCCCGGAGAGACCCAGTACTTC.

This sequence joins TRBV12-5 and TRBJ2-2; no clear D. Germline CDR1 is LGHNT and CDR2 is FRNRAP. This CDR3 region has 15 residues. Between the trimmed V and J ends, which lost 1 base and 1 base, there was a span of 7 bases. The CDR3 sequence is CASGLDRMNTGELFF. CDR3 DNA: TGTGCTAGTGGTTTGGACCGCATGAACACCGGGGAGCTGTTTTTT.

V is TRBV7-9 and J is TRBJ1-1, with D possibly TRBD1 on 5 matching bases. The germline gives CDR1 SEHNR, CDR2 FQNEAQ (reference sequence). The CDR3 has 14 residues. The V end was cut by 5 bases, the J end by 3 bases, with 13 bases between. The CDR3 DNA reads as TGTGCCAGCAGCCCACCCGGGGGGGACACTGAAGCTTTCTTT. It specifies CASSPPGGDTEAFF.

The chain links TRBV5-6 to TRBJ1-2, with D perhaps TRBD1 (5 bases). V was clipped by 1 base and J by 2 bases, with 9 bases between them. Germline CDR1 reads SGHDT; CDR2 reads YYEEEE. The CDR3 contains 14 residues. The DNA of the CDR3 is TGTGCCAGCAGCTTGTCAGGGTCCAACTATGGCTACACCTTC. This translates into CASSLSGSNYGYTF.

The J gene is TRBJ2-7, the V gene TRBV6-6, with D perhaps matching TRBD1 (7 bases). V lost 5 bases and J lost 4, with 21 bases in between. CDR3 size: 16 residues. Germline CDR1 MNHNY, CDR2 SVGAGI (reference sequence). CDR3 coding DNA: TGTGCCAGCAGTCCTGGCGGGGACAGCACTCTTTACGAGCAGTACTTC. Residues: CASSPGGDSTLYEQYF.

The V gene is TRBV18, the J gene TRBJ1-4; D might be TRBD1 (5 bases). The CDR3 consists of 13 residues. The germline V gene has CDR1 KGHSH and CDR2 LQKENI. The germline V and J ends were trimmed by 3 bases and 8 bases, with 10 bases remaining between them. CDR3 in amino acids: CASSPTWGEKLFF. Written as DNA, the CDR3 is TGTGCCAGCTCACCGACTTGGGGGGAAAAACTGTTTTTT.

The chain joins TRBV30 to TRBJ1-5; D is uncertain. V lost 5 bases to trimming and J lost 1 base, with 9 bases between them. CDR3 length: 13 amino acids. Germline V gene sequence: CDR1 GTSNPN, CDR2 SVGIG (reference sequence). The CDR3 sequence is CAWSQESNQPQHF. CDR3 DNA: TGTGCCTGGTCCCAGGAGAGCAATCAGCCCCAGCATTTT.

The chain employs TRBV19 and TRBJ1-2; D is unclear. V shed 4 bases and J shed 4 bases, with 4 bases lying between them. From germline, CDR1 is LNHDA and CDR2 SQIVND (reference sequence). The CDR3 runs 11 residues. This CDR3 is CASSTAYGYTF. DNA of the CDR3: TGTGCCAGTAGTACGGCCTATGGCTACACCTTC.

V is TRBV15 and J is TRBJ2-7, with unresolved D. The ends were cut back, 5 bases at V and 2 bases at J, with 28 bases in the middle. The CDR3 sequence is 19 residues long. Germline V CDR1 and CDR2: LNHNV, YYDKDF (reference sequence). CDR3 sequence: CATSHLGSQAGPRPYEQYF. In DNA form, the CDR3 reads TGTGCCACCAGCCATCTAGGAAGTCAAGCCGGGCCCCGCCCCTACGAGCAGTACTTC.

The chain recombines TRBV6-1 with TRBJ2-1; 7 bases agree with TRBD2. V lost 1 base and J lost 15; bases outside the gene matches: 9. Germline V lookup: CDR1 MNHNS, CDR2 SASEGT. CDR3 length equals 13 residues. The CDR3 region is CASSEVLDRGGFF. The CDR3 region has the DNA TGTGCCAGCAGTGAAGTGTTGGACCGCGGGGGGTTCTTC.

The gene calls are TRBV7-8 and TRBJ1-5, with 8 bases fitting TRBD1. CDR3 length: 14 amino acids. With V trimmed by 5 bases and J by 9 bases, 9 bases remained unmatched. Germline loops: CDR1 SGHVS, CDR2 FQNEAQ. CDR3 sequence reads: CASSTTGAQGPQHF. The CDR3 DNA follows: TGTGCCAGCAGCACGACAGGGGCACAAGGGCCCCAGCATTTT.